This record looks at one T cell receptor (beta chain) sequence and its context. Its matching antigen is unknown. This specimen comes from a study of T cell responses to AZD1222 COVID-19 vaccine. Findings and caveats of the study: Along spike, vaccine-associated CD4 TCRs were found throughout, with dominance at 160-218 and 743-854.

Trimming took off 2 bases at V and 4 bases at J, with 6 bases between the two ends. The germline CDR1 and CDR2 sequences are MDHEN and SYDVKM. The CDR3 is 14 amino acids. Profiled with immunoSEQ multiplex PCR; TCRdb holds only in-frame clones, not every one. The sample includes under 200,000 clones, more than 75% of them seen just once. Sample: peripheral blood, taken 28 days after the second AZD1222 dose. The V and J genes are TRBV28 and TRBJ1-6; D unclear. The sequence was collected from an adult who received the AZD1222 COVID-19 vaccine. The CDR3 DNA is TGTGCCAGCAGTTTACAGGTGTATAATTCACCCCTCCACTTT. Amino acid sequence: CASSLQVYNSPLHF.